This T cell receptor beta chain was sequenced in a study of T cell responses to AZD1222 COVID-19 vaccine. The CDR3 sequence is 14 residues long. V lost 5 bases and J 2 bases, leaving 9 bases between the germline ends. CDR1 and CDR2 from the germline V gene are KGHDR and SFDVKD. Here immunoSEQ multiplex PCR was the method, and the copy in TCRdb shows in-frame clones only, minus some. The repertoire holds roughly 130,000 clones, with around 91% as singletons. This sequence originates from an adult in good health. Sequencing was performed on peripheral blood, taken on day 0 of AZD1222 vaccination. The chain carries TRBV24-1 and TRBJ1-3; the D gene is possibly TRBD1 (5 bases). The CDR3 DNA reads TGTGCCACCAGTGCGGGGCCCCCTGGAAACACCATATATTTT. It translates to CATSAGPPGNTIYF.